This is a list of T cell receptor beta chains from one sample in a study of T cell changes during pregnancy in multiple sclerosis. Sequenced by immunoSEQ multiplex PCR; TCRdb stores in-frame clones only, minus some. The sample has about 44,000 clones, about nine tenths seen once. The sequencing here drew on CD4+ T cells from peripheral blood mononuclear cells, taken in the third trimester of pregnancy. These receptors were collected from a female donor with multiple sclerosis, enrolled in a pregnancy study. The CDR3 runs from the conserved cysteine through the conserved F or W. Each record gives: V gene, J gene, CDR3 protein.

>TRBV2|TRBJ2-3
CASRTDRYSPGTDTQYF
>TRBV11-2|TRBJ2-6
CASTPTAGFATGANVLTF
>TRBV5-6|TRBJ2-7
CASSWTSGFYEQYF
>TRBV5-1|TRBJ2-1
CASSLETPGNEQFF
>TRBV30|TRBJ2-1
CAWRESPYNEQFF
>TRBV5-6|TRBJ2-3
CASSSRGTDTQYF
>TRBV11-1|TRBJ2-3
CASSQGGGGPTFTDTQYF
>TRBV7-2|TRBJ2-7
CASSLKVSSTGRPYEQYF
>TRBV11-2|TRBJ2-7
CASSLATSGRQYF
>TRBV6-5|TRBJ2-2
CASSPRGHGELFF
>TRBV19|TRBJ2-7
CASSIRPGTSGIVEQYF
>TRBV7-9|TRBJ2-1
CASSPGTYYNEQFF
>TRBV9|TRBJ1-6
CASSPRSGSPLHF
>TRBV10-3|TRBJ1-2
CAISGGVDGYTF
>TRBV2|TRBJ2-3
CARGGTGTDTQYF
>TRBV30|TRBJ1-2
CAWTRQTSYGYTF
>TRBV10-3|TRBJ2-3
CAISFLDFKASTDTQYF
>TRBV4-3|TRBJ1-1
CASSQDGGGRGTEAFF
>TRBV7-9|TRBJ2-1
CASSLSGSSHNEQFF
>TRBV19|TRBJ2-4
CASAEGFSGRGTKNIQYF
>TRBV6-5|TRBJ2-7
CASSSPTYEQYF
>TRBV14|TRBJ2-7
CASSQPTGMTHEQYF
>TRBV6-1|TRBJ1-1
CASTEGQGLTEAFF
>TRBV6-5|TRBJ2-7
CASSRTGSSYEQYF
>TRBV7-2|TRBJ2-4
CASSSQGPKNIQYF
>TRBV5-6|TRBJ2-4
CASSLDRGRDIQYF
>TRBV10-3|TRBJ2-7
CAISDRGRTYEQYF
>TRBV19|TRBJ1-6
CASSPQGAIGNSPLHF
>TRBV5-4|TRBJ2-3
CATTLQGPTDTQYF
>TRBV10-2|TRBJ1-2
CASSEGQVYGYTF
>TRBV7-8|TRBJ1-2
CASSLRTESSYGYTF
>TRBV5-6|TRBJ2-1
CASSLGQGQFF
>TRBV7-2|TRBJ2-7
CASSLPGQASYEQYF
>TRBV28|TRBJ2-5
CASSLYTGGETQYF
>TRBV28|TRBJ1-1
CASDGESKNEAFF
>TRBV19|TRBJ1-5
CASSIFPGGSGNQPQHF
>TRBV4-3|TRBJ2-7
CASSSGRSSYEQYF
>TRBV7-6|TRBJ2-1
CASSSILGPSYNEQFF
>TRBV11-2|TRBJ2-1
CASSLDRVSGGREDEQFF
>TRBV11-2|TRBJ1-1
CASSPRLYSDTEAFF
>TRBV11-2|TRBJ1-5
CASSSHGGQPQHF
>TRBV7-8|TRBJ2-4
CASSGGWTSGSLAKNIQYF
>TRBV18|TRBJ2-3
CASSPPIQGAGTDTQYF
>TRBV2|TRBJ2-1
CASTTRGREGFNEQFF